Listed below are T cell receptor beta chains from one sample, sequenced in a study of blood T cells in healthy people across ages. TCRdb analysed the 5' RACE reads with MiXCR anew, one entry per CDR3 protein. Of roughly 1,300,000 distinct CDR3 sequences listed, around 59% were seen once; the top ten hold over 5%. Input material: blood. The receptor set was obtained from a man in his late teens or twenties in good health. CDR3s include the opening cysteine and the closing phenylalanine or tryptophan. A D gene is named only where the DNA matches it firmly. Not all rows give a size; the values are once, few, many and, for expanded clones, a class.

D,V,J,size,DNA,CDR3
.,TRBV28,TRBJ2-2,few,TGTGCCAGCAGTTTAGTGCACACCGGGGAGCTGTTTTTT,CASSLVHTGELFF
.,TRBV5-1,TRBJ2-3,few,TGCGCCAGCAGCGAACCGGGGACCACAGATACGCAGTATTTT,CASSEPGTTDTQYF
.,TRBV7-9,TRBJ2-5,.,TGTGCCAGCAGCTTAGCGGACGCAGGAGAGACCCAGTACTTC,CASSLADAGETQYF
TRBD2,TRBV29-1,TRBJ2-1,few,TGCAGCGTCTCCGGGACTAGCGGGAGGTACAGCTCCTACAATGAGCAGTTCTTC,CSVSGTSGRYSSYNEQFF
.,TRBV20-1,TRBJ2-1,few,TGCAGTGCCTCTAGCGCTACCTACAATGAGCAGTTCTTC,CSASSATYNEQFF
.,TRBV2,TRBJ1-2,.,TGTGCCAGCAGTGAACAGCTCTATGGCTACACCTTC,CASSEQLYGYTF
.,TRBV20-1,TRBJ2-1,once,TGCAGTGCCCCGAGGAGGGGTAAGGGGCAGTTCTTC,CSAPRRGKGQFF
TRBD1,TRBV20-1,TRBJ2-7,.,TGCAGTGCTAGTACAGGGGAGAGCTCCTACGAGCAGTACTTC,CSASTGESSYEQYF
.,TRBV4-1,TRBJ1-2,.,TGCGCCAGCAGCCAAGATGGTTTCCCGACTGGCTACACCTTC,CASSQDGFPTGYTF
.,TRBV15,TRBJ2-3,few,TGTGCCAGTCGGGACGGTCCTAGCACAGATACGCAGTATTTT,CASRDGPSTDTQYF
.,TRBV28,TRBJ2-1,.,TGTGCCAGCAGTTTTGACCACGCATACAATGAGCAGTTCTTC,CASSFDHAYNEQFF
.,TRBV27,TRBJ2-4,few,TGTGCCAGCAGCGGGGGGCAAGGGAACATTCAGTACTTC,CASSGGQGNIQYF
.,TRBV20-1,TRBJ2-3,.,TGCAGTGCTAGAGTCGGCGAGGGGTTAGGAGATACGCAGTATTTT,CSARVGEGLGDTQYF
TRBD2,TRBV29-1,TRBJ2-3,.,TGCAGCGTTGAGGGGACTAGCGTGAGCACAGATACGCAGTATTTT,CSVEGTSVSTDTQYF
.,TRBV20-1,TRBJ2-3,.,TGCAGTGCTAGGGCCCTCGGTAGCGGAGAAACAGATACGCAGTATTTT,CSARALGSGETDTQYF
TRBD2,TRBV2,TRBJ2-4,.,TGTGCCAGCGTGACGAAACGGCGGGAGGGCAGCTTCAAAAACATTCAGTACTTC,CASVTKRREGSFKNIQYF
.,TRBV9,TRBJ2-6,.,TGTGCCAGCAGAGCACTTCATGGGGCCAACGTCCTGACTTTC,CASRALHGANVLTF
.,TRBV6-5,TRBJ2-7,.,TGTGCCAGCAGTTACACCCCGGGGGCTCCTTACGAGCAGTACTTC,CASSYTPGAPYEQYF
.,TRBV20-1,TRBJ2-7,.,TGCAGTGCCCTGGTTGGGGGGGCCAGGAATGAGCAGTACTTC,CSALVGGARNEQYF
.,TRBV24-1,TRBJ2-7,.,TGTGCCACCAGTGACCCCCGGGGCGGGGGCCCTTACTCCTACAATGAGCAGTACTTC,CATSDPRGGGPYSYNEQYF
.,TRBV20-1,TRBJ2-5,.,TGCAGTGCTAGAGATCGGCGAGACGTCCGGGAGCAGTACTTC,CSARDRRDVREQYF
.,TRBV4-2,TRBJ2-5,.,TGTGCCAGCAGCCAAGAGTCCGAAGAGACCCAGTACTTC,CASSQESEETQYF
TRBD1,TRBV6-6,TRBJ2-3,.,TGTGCCAGCAGTGAGGGACAGGCGGGAGATACGCAGTATTTT,CASSEGQAGDTQYF
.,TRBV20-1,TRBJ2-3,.,TGCAGTGCTAGTCGGGACAGCGGGCGGAGGTATTTT,CSASRDSGRRYF
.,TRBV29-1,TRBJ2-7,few,TGCAGCGTTGAAAGCAGTAACGAGCAGTACTTC,CSVESSNEQYF
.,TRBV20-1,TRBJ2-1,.,TGCAGTGCTAGAGACCCCCAGCTTAGTAATGAGCAGTTCTTC,CSARDPQLSNEQFF
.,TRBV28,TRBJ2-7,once,TGTGCCAGCGAATCCCCGGGGTACTCCTACGAGCAGTACTTC,CASESPGYSYEQYF
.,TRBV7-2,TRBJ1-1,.,TGTGCCAGCAGTTTAGCCTTTCGGGGCAGGAGTAACACTGAAGCTTTCTTT,CASSLAFRGRSNTEAFF
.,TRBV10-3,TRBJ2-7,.,TGTGCCATCAGTGATTCCAGCGGGTTACCCTACGAGCAGTACTTC,CAISDSSGLPYEQYF
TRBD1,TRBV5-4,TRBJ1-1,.,TGTGCCAGCAGCCCGACAGGGGCTGGTGAAGCTTTCTTT,CASSPTGAGEAFF
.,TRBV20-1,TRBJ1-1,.,TGCAGTGCTAGACTCAGTCACAGGGAAGGCACTGAAGCTTTCTTT,CSARLSHREGTEAFF
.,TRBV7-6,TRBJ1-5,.,TGTGCCAGCAGCGAACAGAGTTCTGGGCAGCCCCAGCATTTT,CASSEQSSGQPQHF
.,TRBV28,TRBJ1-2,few,TGTGCCAGCAGTTTAGTGAACACCCCTCGCTATGGCTACACCTTC,CASSLVNTPRYGYTF
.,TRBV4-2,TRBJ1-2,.,TGTGCCAGCAGCCACCCCAGGGATACCTTCTATGGCTACACCTTC,CASSHPRDTFYGYTF
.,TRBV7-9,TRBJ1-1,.,TGTGCCAGTAGCTTAGGGCCGCTTAGGGGAGAGAACACTGAAGCTTTCTTT,CASSLGPLRGENTEAFF
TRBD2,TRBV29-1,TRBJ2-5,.,TGCAGCGTCCCACTAGCGGGGGTGCAGACCCAGTACTTC,CSVPLAGVQTQYF
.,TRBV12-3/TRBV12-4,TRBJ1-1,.,TGTGCCAGCAGTTTTTCTATTACGGGGGCCACTGAAGCTTTCTTT,CASSFSITGATEAFF
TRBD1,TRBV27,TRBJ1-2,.,TGTGCCAGCAGTCGACAGGGAATCTACTATGGCTACACCTTC,CASSRQGIYYGYTF
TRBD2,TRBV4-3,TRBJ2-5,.,TGCGCCAGCAGCCAAAGCGGGGGGAGAGAGACCCAGTACTTC,CASSQSGGRETQYF
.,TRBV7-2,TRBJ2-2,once,TGTGCCAGCAGCTTCTGGACGAACACCGGGGAGCTGTTTTTT,CASSFWTNTGELFF
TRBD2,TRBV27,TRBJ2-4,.,TGTGCCAGCAGTTCTCTCCGCGGGAGCTCCTACAATGAGCAGTACTTC,CASSSLRGSSYNEQYF
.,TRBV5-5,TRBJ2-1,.,TGTGCCTGCAGCTTAATTGTTAGGAGGACCCCCTCAGGTGGCTACAATGAGCAGTTCTTC,CACSLIVRRTPSGGYNEQFF